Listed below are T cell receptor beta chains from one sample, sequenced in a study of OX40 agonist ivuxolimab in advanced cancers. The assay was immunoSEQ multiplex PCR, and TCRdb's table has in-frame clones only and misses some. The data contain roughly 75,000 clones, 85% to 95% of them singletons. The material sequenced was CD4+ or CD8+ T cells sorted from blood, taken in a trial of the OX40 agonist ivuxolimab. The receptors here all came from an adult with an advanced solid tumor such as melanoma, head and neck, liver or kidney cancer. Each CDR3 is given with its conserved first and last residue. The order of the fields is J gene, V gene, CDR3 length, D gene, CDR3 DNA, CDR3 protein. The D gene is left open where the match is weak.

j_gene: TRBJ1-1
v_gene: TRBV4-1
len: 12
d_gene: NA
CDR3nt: TGCGCCAGCAGCCTTACCGGGAGTGAAGCTTTCTTT
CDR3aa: CASSLTGSEAFF

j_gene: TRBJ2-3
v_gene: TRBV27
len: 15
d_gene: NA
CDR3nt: TGTGCCAGCAGTGGGATCGGGGCGCGAACAGATACGCAGTATTTT
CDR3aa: CASSGIGARTDTQYF

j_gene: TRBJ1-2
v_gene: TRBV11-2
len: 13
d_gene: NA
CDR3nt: TGTGCCAGCAGCTCGTCAGGGACGGATGGCTACACCTTC
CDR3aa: CASSSSGTDGYTF

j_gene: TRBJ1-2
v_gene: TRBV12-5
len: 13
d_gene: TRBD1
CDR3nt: TGTGCTAGTGGTGAGACAGGGGGCTATGGCTACACCTTC
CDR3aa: CASGETGGYGYTF

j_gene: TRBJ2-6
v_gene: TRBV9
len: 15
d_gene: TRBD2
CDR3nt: TGTGCCAGCAGGGGGACTAGCTCTGGGGCCAACGTCCTGACTTTC
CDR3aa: CASRGTSSGANVLTF

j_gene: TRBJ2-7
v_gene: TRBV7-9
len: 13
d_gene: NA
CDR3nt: TGTGCCAGCAGCTTAGAACTCTGGCCCGAGCAGTACTTC
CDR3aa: CASSLELWPEQYF

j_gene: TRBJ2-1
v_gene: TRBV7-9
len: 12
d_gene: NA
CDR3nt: TGTGCCAGCAGCTTAGAGTCGCGAGAGCAGTTCTTC
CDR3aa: CASSLESREQFF

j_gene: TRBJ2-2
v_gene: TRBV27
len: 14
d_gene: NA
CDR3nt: TGTGCCAGCAGTTTATCTGCTAACACCGGGGAGCTGTTTTTT
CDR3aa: CASSLSANTGELFF

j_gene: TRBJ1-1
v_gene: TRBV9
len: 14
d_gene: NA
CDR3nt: TGTGCCAGCAGCGTAGAATTGGGCAGTAGTGAAGCTTTCTTT
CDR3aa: CASSVELGSSEAFF

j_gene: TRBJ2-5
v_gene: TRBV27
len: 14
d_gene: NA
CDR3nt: TGTGCCAGCAGTTCTCACGGGGAGCAAGAGACCCAGTACTTC
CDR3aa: CASSSHGEQETQYF

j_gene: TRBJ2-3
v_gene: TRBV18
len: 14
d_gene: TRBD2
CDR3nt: TGTGCCAGCTCAGGGCCCACTAGCGGGGATACGCAGTATTTT
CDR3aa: CASSGPTSGDTQYF